The 30 T cell receptor beta chains below were found in one sample sequenced in a study of blood T cells in healthy people across ages (dated by TCRdb to about 2015). The library came from 5' RACE. The reads were generated on an Illumina HiSeq 2500. A second PCR of about 7 to 12 cycles was performed with a sample-barcoded 5' primer and a J-beta primer mix. The public reads were run again by TCRdb, first through fastp at Q25 and then through MiXCR, and only productive beta chains were kept. Records with the same CDR3 protein are collapsed into one entry carrying the most frequent genes and DNA. Counted in this sample were about 690,000 distinct CDR3 sequences; roughly 41% of them appeared once. The ten top clones hold around 30% of the sample. Specimen: blood. These receptors were taken from a man at least 80 years old in good health.

The table lists this clonotype with a few counts. CDR3 coding DNA: TGCAGTGCTAGAGATAAGAGCCGCGGGAGTAACGAGCAGTACTTC. Translating it yields CSARDKSRGSNEQYF. The V call is TRBV20-1, the J call TRBJ2-4, with 7 positions matching TRBD2. TRBJ2-7 explains the end of the DNA better; the J call may be wrong. The CDR3 runs 15 residues. Germline lookup yields CDR1 DFQATT and CDR2 SNEGSKA (reference sequence).

The chain links TRBV11-2 to TRBJ2-1; possibly TRBD1 for D (6 bases). The end of the DNA aligns better with TRBJ2-7, so the J call may be wrong. Germline V gene sequence: CDR1 SGHAT, CDR2 FQNNGV. This CDR3 is built from 15 residues. The CDR3 sequence is CASSLEGGQYNEQYF. The DNA of the CDR3 is TGTGCCAGCAGCTTAGAAGGGGGACAATACAATGAGCAGTACTTC.

The rearrangement links TRBV7-2 to TRBJ2-4; D is unclear. The CDR3 runs 13 residues. V dropped 5 bases and J dropped 8 bases, with 13 bases sitting between them. Germline V gene data show CDR1 as SGHTA and CDR2 as FQGNSA. CDR3 residues: CASSQTWVDIQYF. CDR3 nucleotide sequence: TGTGCCAGCAGCCAGACCTGGGTAGACATTCAGTACTTC.

Ten or more counts support this clonotype. This chain uses TRBV7-9 with TRBJ2-7; 10 bases align to TRBD2. CDR3 length: 14 amino acids. V dropped 5 bases and J dropped 2; count of bases not matched to a gene: 3. CDR1 and CDR2 (germline): SEHNR, FQNEAQ (reference sequence). CDR3 region: CASSPSGRTYEQYF. In DNA, the CDR3 is TGTGCCAGCAGCCCTAGCGGGAGAACCTACGAGCAGTACTTC.

V gene TRBV7-9 combines with J gene TRBJ2-4; 13 positions match TRBD2. Trimming cost V 5 bases and J 7 bases; bases outside gene matches: 8. Germline V lookup: CDR1 SEHNR, CDR2 FQNEAQ (reference sequence). The CDR3 spans 16 residues. The CDR3 protein is CASSQWTSGRGNIQYF. DNA for the CDR3: TGTGCCAGCAGCCAATGGACTAGCGGGAGAGGTAACATTCAGTACTTC. The full variable domain, its missing parts supplied by reference TRBV7-9 and TRBJ2-4, is DTGVSQNPRHKITKRGQNVTFRCDPISEHNRLYWYRQTLGQGPEFLTYFQNEAQLEKSRLLSDRFSAERPKGSFSTLEIQRTEQGDSAMYLCASSQWTSGRGNIQYFGAGTRLSVL.

The CDR3 DNA follows: TGTGCCAGCAGCTTGGAACAGGGAGGCACTGAAGCTTTCTTT. Encoded protein: CASSLEQGGTEAFF. The chain combines TRBV5-4 with TRBJ1-1, with D maybe TRBD1 (6 bases). Trimming stripped 0 bases from V and 4 bases from J, with 10 bases between. Germline CDR1 and CDR2: SGHNT and YYREEE (reference sequence). CDR3 length: 14 amino acids.

This chain uses TRBV7-3 with TRBJ1-1, with D possibly being TRBD1 (5 bases). Germline V gene lookup returns CDR1 SGHTA and CDR2 FQGTGA. The CDR3 is made up of 15 amino acids. Trimming removed 5 bases at V and 5 bases at J, with 18 bases between. DNA of the CDR3: TGTGCCAGCAGCCCCCAAGGTTCAGGGAATACTGAAGCTTTCTTT. It codes for CASSPQGSGNTEAFF.

A few counts support this clonotype. V usage is TRBV28 and J usage is TRBJ2-3, with D tentatively TRBD1 (8 bases). Trimming took 6 bases from V and 8 from J, leaving 27 bases between them. Germline-derived CDR1 and CDR2 are MDHEN and SYDVKM. The CDR3 extends over 17 amino acids. This CDR3 is CASSYGTGPSSGGTQYF. The CDR3 region has the DNA TGTGCCAGCAGCTACGGGACAGGTCCCTCGTCGGGGGGTACGCAGTATTTT.

The chain uses TRBV6-2 or TRBV6-3 and TRBJ1-1, with a weak D call TRBD1 (5 bases). The CDR3 totals 14 residues. V lost 8 bases and J lost 1, with 14 bases in between. Germline-derived CDR1 and CDR2 are MNHEY and SVGEGT. The CDR3: CASLRDGSNTEAFF. As DNA, the CDR3 is TGTGCCAGCCTAAGGGACGGTTCGAACACTGAAGCTTTCTTT.

V usage is TRBV6-6 and J usage is TRBJ2-3, with 9 bases fitting TRBD2. Germline V gene sequence: CDR1 MNHNY, CDR2 SVGAGI (reference sequence). V lost 2 bases and J lost 2; bases outside the gene matches: 5. This CDR3 is built from 16 residues. The CDR3 loop is CASSYEAGGPTDTQYF. CDR3 bases: TGTGCCAGCAGTTACGAGGCGGGAGGGCCCACAGATACGCAGTATTTT.

This clonotype was detected only a few times. V gene TRBV4-3 combines with J gene TRBJ1-5; D is unclear. Germline assignment: CDR1 LGHNA and CDR2 YSLEER. The V and J ends lost 4 bases and 5 bases respectively, with 9 bases between them. The CDR3 has 13 amino acids. CDR3 amino acids: CASSRERDQPQHF. The CDR3 DNA reads TGCGCCAGCAGCCGAGAGAGGGATCAGCCCCAGCATTTT.

V and J are TRBV28 and TRBJ1-2, with D possibly matching TRBD1 (5 bases). The germline V gene has CDR1 MDHEN and CDR2 SYDVKM. CDR3 length equals 14 residues. The V gene lost 5 bases and the J gene lost 4 bases, with 14 bases spanning the gap. CDR3 DNA: TGTGCCAGCAGTAGATCCACAGGCTCCTATGGCTACACCTTC. Its translation: CASSRSTGSYGYTF.

The genes are TRBV18 and TRBJ2-5, with 11 bases fitting TRBD2. The germline gives CDR1 KGHSH, CDR2 LQKENI. The trim removed 5 bases at V and 5 bases at J, leaving 7 bases unmatched. This CDR3 has 15 amino acids. The CDR3 DNA follows: TGTGCCAGCTCATCTCTAGCGGGAGGTACGGAGACCCAGTACTTC. As protein: CASSSLAGGTETQYF.

This clonotype has more than one count but fewer than ten. The chain recombines TRBV6-2 or TRBV6-3 with TRBJ2-3, with TRBD2 matching 7 bases. J was trimmed by 2 bases and V by 3 bases; bases with no gene match: 14. CDR1 MNHEY and CDR2 SVGEGT come from the germline V gene. The CDR3 runs 18 residues. CDR3 in amino acids: CASSYSGRGRRNTDTQYF. The CDR3 region has the DNA TGTGCCAGCAGTTATAGCGGGCGGGGACGGCGTAACACAGATACGCAGTATTTT.

This chain joins TRBV6-1 and TRBJ1-5; 7 nucleotides match TRBD1. J gave up 0 bases and V 7 bases, and 12 bases lay outside the gene matches. Germline V gene lookup returns CDR1 MNHNS and CDR2 SASEGT. The CDR3 is 17 amino acids. The CDR3 nucleotides are TGTGCCAGCACTCCTACGGGGGCAGGGGGTAGCAATCAGCCCCAGCATTTT. Protein: CASTPTGAGGSNQPQHF.

The genes are TRBV7-6 and TRBJ1-2, with a weak D call TRBD1 (5 bases). In germline, CDR1 is SGHVS, CDR2 FNYEAQ. CDR3 length: 14 amino acids. V dropped 0 bases and J dropped 2 bases, with 7 bases sitting between them. CDR3 residues: CASSLADTNYGYTF. For the CDR3, the DNA is TGTGCCAGCAGCTTAGCGGACACAAACTATGGCTACACCTTC. Together with reference TRBV7-6 and TRBJ1-2, the CDR3 gives the full variable domain: GAGVSQSPRYKVTKRGQDVALRCDPISGHVSLYWYRQALGQGPEFLTYFNYEAQQDKSGLPNDRFSAERPEGSISTLTIQRTEQRDSAMYRCASSLADTNYGYTFGSGTRLTVV.

This chain links TRBV14 with TRBJ2-5; tentatively, D is TRBD2 (5 bases). Gene TRBJ2-7 matches the end of the DNA better, so the J call may be wrong. Germline CDR1 SGHDN, CDR2 FVKESK. The CDR3 sequence is 15 residues long. This chain's CDR3 is CASSQAPGSPYEQYF. Written as DNA, the CDR3 is TGTGCCAGCAGCCAAGCGCCGGGGTCCCCCTACGAGCAGTACTTC.

This sequence joins TRBV7-3 and TRBJ2-1; 11 bases line up with TRBD2. The CDR3 is made up of 15 amino acids. Germline CDR1 reads SGHTA; CDR2 reads FQGTGA. Unmatched junction bases numbered 9, after V lost 5 bases and J lost 9 bases. CDR3 in amino acids: CASSPVAGGPSEQFF. The CDR3 DNA follows: TGTGCCAGCAGCCCGGTAGCGGGAGGGCCTAGTGAGCAGTTCTTC. Variable domain in full (rest from reference TRBV7-3 and TRBJ2-1): GAGVSQTPSNKVTEKGKYVELRCDPISGHTALYWYRQSLGQGPEFLIYFQGTGAADDSGLPNDRFFAVRPEGSVSTLKIQRTERGDSAVYLCASSPVAGGPSEQFFGPGTRLTVL.

Note on this clonotype: Being one base from a much bigger clone, this may be a read error. The chain combines TRBV6-2 or TRBV6-3 with TRBJ2-1, with 10 positions matching TRBD1. The DNA matches TRBJ2-7 better at its end, which makes the J call doubtful. The CDR3 spans 16 residues. Germline-derived CDR1 and CDR2 are MNHEY and SVGEGT. The CDR3 sequence is CASSYQTGGPNNEQYF. The CDR3 coding sequence is TGTGCCAGCAGTTATCAGACAGGGGGCCCCAACAATGAGCAGTACTTC.

This clonotype occurred a few times. The J gene is TRBJ1-1, the V gene TRBV5-1, with no clear D. CDR3 length: 15 amino acids. Trimming cost V 0 bases and J 2 bases, with 11 bases left between them. Germline V gene sequence: CDR1 SGHRS, CDR2 YFSETQ. The CDR3 sequence: CASSLVSRINTEAFF. CDR3 DNA: TGCGCCAGCAGCTTGGTTAGCAGGATAAACACTGAAGCTTTCTTT.

The chain uses TRBV10-1 and TRBJ1-2, with TRBD1 matching over 8 bases. This CDR3 contains 17 residues. The germline V gene has CDR1 WNHNN and CDR2 SYGVQD (reference sequence). J gave up 4 bases and V 0 bases, and 10 bases lay outside the gene matches. CDR3 DNA sequence: TGCGCCAGCAGTGAGTCCCGGACAGGGCCGCTGGGCTATGGCTACACCTTC. As protein: CASSESRTGPLGYGYTF.

This clonotype came up a few times. The genes are TRBV28 and TRBJ1-1; D gene ambiguous. The germline CDR1 and CDR2 sequences are MDHEN and SYDVKM. CDR3 size: 13 residues. Trimming left V 7 bases short and J 0 bases short, with 9 bases between. CDR3 in DNA: TGTGCCAGCAACCGCTTAATGAACACTGAAGCTTTCTTT. This sequence encodes CASNRLMNTEAFF. Variable domain in full (rest from reference TRBV28 and TRBJ1-1): DVKVTQSSRYLVKRTGEKVFLECVQDMDHENMFWYRQDPGLGLRLIYFSYDVKMKEKGDIPEGYSVSREKKERFSLILESASTNQTSMYLCASNRLMNTEAFFGQGTRLTVV.

This clonotype was seen a few times. The rearrangement links TRBV4-3 to TRBJ2-1, with a possible D match to TRBD1 (5 bases). The V gene's germline CDR1 is LGHNA and CDR2 YSLEER. The V gene lost 4 bases and the J gene lost 4 bases, with 14 bases spanning the gap. The CDR3 has 15 residues. The CDR3 protein is CASSLLTGRYNEQFF. CDR3 DNA sequence: TGCGCCAGCAGCCTCTTAACAGGAAGATACAATGAGCAGTTCTTC.

This clonotype came up a few times. The chain carries TRBV21-1 and TRBJ2-7; the table's D call, TRBD1, was not checked against the DNA. TRBV21-1 is reported as a pseudogene. The CDR3 has 14 residues. The CDR3 region is CASSSRDRDYEQYF. The CDR3, as DNA: TGTGCCAGCAGCAGCCGGGACAGGGACTACGAGCAGTACTTC.

Only a few counts were recorded for this clonotype. The chain combines TRBV11-2 with TRBJ2-7; no definite D call. Trimming removed 2 bases at V and 6 bases at J, with 11 bases between. Per the germline V gene, CDR1 is SGHAT and CDR2 is FQNNGV. This CDR3 contains 13 residues. This CDR3 is CASSLLTMGEQYF. CDR3 DNA sequence: TGTGCCAGCAGCTTACTTACTATGGGCGAGCAGTACTTC.

The CDR3 sequence: CASSPRASKETQYF. CDR3 nucleotides: TGTGCCAGCAGCCCCCGAGCGAGTAAAGAGACCCAGTACTTC. This rearrangement joins TRBV3-1 to TRBJ2-5; D call uncertain. Germline CDR1 and CDR2: LGHDT and YNNKEL (reference sequence). The CDR3 has 14 residues. Trimming took off 4 bases at V and 3 bases at J, with 12 bases between the two ends.

This clonotype was observed at least ten times. The chain recombines TRBV24-1 with TRBJ2-7; D is unresolved. The V and J ends lost 6 bases and 7 bases respectively, with 12 bases between them. This CDR3 spans 12 amino acids. Germline V lookup: CDR1 KGHDR, CDR2 SFDVKD. CDR3 bases: TGTGCCACCAGTACGGTCTTCGGGGAGCAGTACTTC. It translates to CATSTVFGEQYF.

This clonotype was counted a few times. The genes are TRBV20-1 and TRBJ2-2; D possibly uses TRBD1 or TRBD2 (5 bases each). Looked up from germline, CDR1 is DFQATT and CDR2 is SNEGSKA (reference sequence). The CDR3 runs 12 residues. The germline V and J ends were trimmed by 8 bases and 6 bases, with 13 bases remaining between them. The CDR3 region has the DNA TGCAGTAGTCCGGGGCCCGCCGGGGAGCTGTTTTTT. Translated, it gives CSSPGPAGELFF.

The genes are TRBV7-9 and TRBJ2-5; 11 bases fit TRBD1. The J call is doubtful: the DNA matches TRBJ2-7 better. The V gene's germline CDR1 is SEHNR and CDR2 FQNEAQ (reference sequence). The CDR3 is made up of 14 amino acids. CDR3 sequence: CASRKGQGVYEQYF. In DNA, the CDR3 is TGTGCCAGCAGAAAGGGACAGGGGGTCTACGAGCAGTACTTC.

This clonotype has a handful of counts. This chain connects TRBV7-6 to TRBJ2-5; TRBD1 matches at 9 bases. The CDR3 runs 15 residues. V shed 2 bases, J shed 11 bases, and the junction held 12 bases outside the gene matches. Germline V gene lookup returns CDR1 SGHVS and CDR2 FNYEAQ. The CDR3 sequence is CASSLSGQGLREQYF. DNA for the CDR3: TGTGCCAGCAGCTTATCTGGACAGGGGTTAAGGGAGCAGTACTTC.